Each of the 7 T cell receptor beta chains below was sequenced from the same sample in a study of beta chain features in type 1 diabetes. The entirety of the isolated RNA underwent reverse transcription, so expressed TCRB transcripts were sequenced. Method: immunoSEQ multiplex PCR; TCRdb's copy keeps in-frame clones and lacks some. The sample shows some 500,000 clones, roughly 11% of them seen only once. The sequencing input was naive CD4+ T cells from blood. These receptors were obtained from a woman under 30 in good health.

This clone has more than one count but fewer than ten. CDR3 protein: CASSSATGLFTDTQYF. The CDR3, as DNA: TGTGCCAGCAGCTCTGCGACAGGACTATTCACAGATACGCAGTATTTT. This rearrangement joins TRBV11-3 to TRBJ2-3; D may be TRBD1 or TRBD2 (6 bases each). This CDR3 is 16 amino acids long. From germline, CDR1 is SGHNT and CDR2 YENEEA. Between the trimmed V and J ends, which lost 4 bases and 2 bases, there was a span of 16 bases.

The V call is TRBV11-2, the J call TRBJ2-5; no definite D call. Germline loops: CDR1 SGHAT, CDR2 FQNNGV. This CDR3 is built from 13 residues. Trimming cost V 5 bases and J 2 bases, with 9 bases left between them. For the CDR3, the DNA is TGTGCCAGCAGCGCGGTCATGCAAGAGACCCAGTACTTC. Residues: CASSAVMQETQYF.

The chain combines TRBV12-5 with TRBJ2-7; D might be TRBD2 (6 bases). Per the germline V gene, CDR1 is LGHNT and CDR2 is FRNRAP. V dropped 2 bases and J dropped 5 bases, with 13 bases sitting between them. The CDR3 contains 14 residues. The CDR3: CASGLYGSTNEQYF. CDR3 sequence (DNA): TGTGCTAGTGGTTTGTACGGGAGTACCAACGAGCAGTACTTC.

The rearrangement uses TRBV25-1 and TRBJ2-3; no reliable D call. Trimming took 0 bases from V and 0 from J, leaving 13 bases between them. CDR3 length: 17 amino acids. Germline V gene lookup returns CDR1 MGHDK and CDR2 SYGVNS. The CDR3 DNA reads TGTGCCAGCAGTGAATACAAAGCCAGCACAAGCACAGATACGCAGTATTTT. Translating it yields CASSEYKASTSTDTQYF.

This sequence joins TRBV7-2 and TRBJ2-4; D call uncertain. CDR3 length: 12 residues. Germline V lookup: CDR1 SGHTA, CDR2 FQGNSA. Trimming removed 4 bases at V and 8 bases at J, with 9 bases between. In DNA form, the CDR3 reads TGTGCCAGCAGCTCCCTTAGAGACATTCAGTACTTC. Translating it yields CASSSLRDIQYF.

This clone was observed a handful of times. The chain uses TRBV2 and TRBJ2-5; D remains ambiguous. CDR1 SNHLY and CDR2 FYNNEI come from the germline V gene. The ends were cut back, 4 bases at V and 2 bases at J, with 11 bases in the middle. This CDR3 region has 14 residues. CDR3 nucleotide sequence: TGTGCCAGCAGTGTCTTGTCAACGCAAGAGACCCAGTACTTC. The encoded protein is CASSVLSTQETQYF.

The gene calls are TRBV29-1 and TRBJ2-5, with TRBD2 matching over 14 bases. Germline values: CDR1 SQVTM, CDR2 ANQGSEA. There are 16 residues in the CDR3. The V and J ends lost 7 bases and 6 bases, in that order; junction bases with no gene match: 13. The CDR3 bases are TGCAGCGCTCTACACCCCGGGACTAGCGGGAGACAGACCCAGTACTTC. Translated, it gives CSALHPGTSGRQTQYF.